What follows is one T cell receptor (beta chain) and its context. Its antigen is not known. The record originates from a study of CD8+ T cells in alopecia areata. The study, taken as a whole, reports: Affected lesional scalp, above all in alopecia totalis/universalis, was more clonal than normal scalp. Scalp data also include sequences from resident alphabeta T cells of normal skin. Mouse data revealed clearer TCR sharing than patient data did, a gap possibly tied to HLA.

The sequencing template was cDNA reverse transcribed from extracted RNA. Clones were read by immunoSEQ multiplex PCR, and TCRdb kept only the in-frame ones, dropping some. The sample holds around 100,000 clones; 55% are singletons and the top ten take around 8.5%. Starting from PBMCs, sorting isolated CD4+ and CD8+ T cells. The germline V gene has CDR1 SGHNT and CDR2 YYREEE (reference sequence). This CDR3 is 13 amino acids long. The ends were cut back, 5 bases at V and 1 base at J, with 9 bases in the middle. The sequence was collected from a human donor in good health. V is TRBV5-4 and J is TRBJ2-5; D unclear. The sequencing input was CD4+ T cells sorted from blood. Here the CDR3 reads CASRPQVQETQYF. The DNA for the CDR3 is TGTGCCAGCAGGCCCCAAGTCCAAGAGACCCAGTACTTC. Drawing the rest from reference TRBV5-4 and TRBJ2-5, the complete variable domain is ETGVTQSPTHLIKTRGQQVTLRCSSQSGHNTVSWYQQALGQGPQFIFQYYREEENGRGNFPPRFSGLQFPNYSSELNVNALELDDSALYLCASRPQVQETQYFGPGTRLLVL.